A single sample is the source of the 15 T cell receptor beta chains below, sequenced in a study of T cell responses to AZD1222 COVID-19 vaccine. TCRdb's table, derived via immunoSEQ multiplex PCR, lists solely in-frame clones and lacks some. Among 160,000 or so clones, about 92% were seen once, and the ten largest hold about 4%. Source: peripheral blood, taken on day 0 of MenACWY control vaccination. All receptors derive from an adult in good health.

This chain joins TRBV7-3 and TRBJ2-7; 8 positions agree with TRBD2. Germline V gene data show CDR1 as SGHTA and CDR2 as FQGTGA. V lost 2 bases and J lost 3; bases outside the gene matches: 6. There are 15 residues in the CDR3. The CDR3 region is CASSLQAGGLYEQYF. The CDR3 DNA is TGTGCCAGCAGCTTACAGGCGGGAGGCCTCTACGAGCAGTACTTC.

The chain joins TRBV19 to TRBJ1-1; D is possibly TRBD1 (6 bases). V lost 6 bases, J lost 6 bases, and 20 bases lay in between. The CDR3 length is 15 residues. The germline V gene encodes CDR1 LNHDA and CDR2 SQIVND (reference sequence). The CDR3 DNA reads TGTGCCAGTAGAAGGCGGGGGGCGCCCGGGGCTGAAGCTTTCTTT. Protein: CASRRRGAPGAEAFF.

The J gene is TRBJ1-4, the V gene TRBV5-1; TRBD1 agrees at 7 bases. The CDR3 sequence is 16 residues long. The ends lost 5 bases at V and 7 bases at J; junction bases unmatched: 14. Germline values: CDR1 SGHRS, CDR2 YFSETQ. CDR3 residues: CASRLNSGTEGEKLFF. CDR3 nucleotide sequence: TGCGCCAGCAGACTAAATTCCGGGACAGAGGGTGAAAAACTGTTTTTT.

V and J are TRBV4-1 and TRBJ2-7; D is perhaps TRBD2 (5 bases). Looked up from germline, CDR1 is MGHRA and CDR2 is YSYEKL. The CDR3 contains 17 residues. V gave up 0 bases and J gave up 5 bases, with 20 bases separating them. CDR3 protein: CASSQDPQMARLNEQYF. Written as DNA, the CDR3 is TGCGCCAGCAGCCAAGACCCCCAGATGGCTAGACTAAACGAGCAGTACTTC.

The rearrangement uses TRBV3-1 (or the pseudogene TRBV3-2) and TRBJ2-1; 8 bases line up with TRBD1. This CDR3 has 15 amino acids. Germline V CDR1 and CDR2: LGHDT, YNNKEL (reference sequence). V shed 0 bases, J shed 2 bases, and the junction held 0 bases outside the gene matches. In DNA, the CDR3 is TGTGCCAGCAGCCAAGAGACAGGGGCCTACAATGAGCAGTTCTTC. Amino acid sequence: CASSQETGAYNEQFF.

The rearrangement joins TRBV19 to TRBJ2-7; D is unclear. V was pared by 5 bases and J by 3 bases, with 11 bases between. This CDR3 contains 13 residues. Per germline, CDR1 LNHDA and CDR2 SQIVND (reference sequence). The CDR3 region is CASSYTPGYEQYF. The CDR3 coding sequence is TGTGCCAGTAGTTACACTCCAGGCTACGAGCAGTACTTC.

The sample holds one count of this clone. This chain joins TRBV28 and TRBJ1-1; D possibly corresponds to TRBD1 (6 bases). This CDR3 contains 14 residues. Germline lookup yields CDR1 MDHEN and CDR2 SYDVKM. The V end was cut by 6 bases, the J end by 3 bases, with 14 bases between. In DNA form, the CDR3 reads TGTGCCAGCAGCGTTTGGGGGGCTGACACTGAAGCTTTCTTT. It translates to CASSVWGADTEAFF.

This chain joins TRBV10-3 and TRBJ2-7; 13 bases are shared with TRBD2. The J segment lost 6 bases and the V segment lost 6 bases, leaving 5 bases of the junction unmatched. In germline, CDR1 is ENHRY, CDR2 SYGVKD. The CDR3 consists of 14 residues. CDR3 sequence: CAIRKTSGRFEQYF. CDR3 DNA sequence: TGTGCCATCAGAAAGACTAGCGGGAGGTTCGAGCAGTACTTC.

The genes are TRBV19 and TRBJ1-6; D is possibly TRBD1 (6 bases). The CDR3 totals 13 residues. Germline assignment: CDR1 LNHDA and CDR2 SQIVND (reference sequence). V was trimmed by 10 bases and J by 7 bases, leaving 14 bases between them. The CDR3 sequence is CATRDNRNSPLHF. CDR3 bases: TGTGCCACCCGGGACAACCGCAATTCACCCCTCCACTTT.

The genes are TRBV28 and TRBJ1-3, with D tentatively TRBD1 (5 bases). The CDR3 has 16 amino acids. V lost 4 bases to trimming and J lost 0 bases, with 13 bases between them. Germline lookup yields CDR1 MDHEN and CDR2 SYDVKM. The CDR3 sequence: CASSWGWGSSGNTIYF. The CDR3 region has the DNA TGTGCCAGCAGTTGGGGCTGGGGGTCCTCTGGAAACACCATATATTTT.

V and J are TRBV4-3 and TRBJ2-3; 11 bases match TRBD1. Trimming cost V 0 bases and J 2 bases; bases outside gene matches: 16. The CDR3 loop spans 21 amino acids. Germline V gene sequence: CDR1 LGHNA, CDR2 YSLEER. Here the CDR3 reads CASSQDPSGQGASLSTDTQYF. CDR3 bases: TGCGCCAGCAGCCAAGATCCGTCCGGACAGGGGGCGTCCTTATCCACAGATACGCAGTATTTT.

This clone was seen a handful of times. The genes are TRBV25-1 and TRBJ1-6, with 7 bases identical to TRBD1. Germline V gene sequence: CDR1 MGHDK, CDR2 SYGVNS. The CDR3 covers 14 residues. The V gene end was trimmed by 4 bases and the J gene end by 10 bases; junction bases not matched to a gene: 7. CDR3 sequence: CASSGQGWESPLHF. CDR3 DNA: TGTGCCAGCAGTGGACAGGGTTGGGAATCACCCCTCCACTTT.

The CDR3 is CASSPLGTTTDTQYF. In nucleotides, the CDR3 is TGTGCCAGCTCACCGTTAGGGACTACGACAGATACGCAGTATTTT. The genes are TRBV18 and TRBJ2-3; 7 positions agree with TRBD2. The CDR3 loop spans 15 amino acids. V gave up 3 bases and J gave up 3 bases; unmatched junction bases: 6. Germline V gene lookup returns CDR1 KGHSH and CDR2 LQKENI.

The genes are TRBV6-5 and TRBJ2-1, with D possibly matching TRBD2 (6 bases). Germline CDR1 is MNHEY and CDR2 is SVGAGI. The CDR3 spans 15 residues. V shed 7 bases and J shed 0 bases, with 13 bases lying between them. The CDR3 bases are TGTGCCAGCACCGGGAGTACAAGCTCCTACAATGAGCAGTTCTTC. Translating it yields CASTGSTSSYNEQFF.

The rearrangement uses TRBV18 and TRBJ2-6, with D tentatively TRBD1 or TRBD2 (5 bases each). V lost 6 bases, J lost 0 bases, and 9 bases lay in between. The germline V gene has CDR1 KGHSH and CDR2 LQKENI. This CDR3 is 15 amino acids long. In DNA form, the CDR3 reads TGTGCCAGCTCGTCAGGGAGCTCTGGGGCCAACGTCCTGACTTTC. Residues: CASSSGSSGANVLTF.